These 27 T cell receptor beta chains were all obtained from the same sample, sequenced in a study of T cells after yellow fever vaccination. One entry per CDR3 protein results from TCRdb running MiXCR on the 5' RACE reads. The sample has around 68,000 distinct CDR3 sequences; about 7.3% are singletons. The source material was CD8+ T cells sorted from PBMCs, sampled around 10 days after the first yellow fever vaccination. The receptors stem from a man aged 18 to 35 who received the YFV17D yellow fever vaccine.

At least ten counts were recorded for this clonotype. As DNA, the CDR3 is TGTGCCAGCAGTTCCGGGACAGGGGCTGGCTACACCTTC. Protein product: CASSSGTGAGYTF. The rearrangement uses TRBV2 and TRBJ1-2, with 10 bases identical to TRBD1. The CDR3 loop spans 13 amino acids. Looked up from germline, CDR1 is SNHLY and CDR2 is FYNNEI. V trimming: 5 bases; J trimming: 7 bases; junction bases outside the gene matches: 4.

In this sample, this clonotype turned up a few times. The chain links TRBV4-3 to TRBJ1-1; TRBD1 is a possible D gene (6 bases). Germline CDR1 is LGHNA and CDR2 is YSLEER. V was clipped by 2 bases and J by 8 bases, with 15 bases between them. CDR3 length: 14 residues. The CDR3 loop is CASSQYLGQGEAFF. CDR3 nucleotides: TGCGCCAGCAGCCAATACCTGGGGCAGGGGGAAGCTTTCTTT.

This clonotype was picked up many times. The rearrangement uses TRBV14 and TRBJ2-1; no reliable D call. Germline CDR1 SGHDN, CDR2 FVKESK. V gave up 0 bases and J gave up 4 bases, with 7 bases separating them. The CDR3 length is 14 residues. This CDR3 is CASSQDFPYNEQFF. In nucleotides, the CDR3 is TGTGCCAGCAGCCAAGATTTCCCTTACAATGAGCAGTTCTTC.

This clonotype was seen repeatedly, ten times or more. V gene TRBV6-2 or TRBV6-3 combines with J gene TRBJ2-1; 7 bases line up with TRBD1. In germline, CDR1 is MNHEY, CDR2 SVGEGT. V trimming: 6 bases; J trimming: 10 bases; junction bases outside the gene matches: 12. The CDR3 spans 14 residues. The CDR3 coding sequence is TGTGCCAGCAGCAGGACACAGGGGCGTAGGGAGCAGTTCTTC. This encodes CASSRTQGRREQFF.

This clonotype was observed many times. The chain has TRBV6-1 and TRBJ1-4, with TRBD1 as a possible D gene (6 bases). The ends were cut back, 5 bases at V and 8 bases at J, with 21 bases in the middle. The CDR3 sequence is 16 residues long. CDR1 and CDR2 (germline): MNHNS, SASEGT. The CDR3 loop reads CASSRGGRGAEEKLFF. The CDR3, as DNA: TGTGCCAGCAGTCGCGGTGGACGGGGGGCGGAGGAAAAACTGTTTTTT.

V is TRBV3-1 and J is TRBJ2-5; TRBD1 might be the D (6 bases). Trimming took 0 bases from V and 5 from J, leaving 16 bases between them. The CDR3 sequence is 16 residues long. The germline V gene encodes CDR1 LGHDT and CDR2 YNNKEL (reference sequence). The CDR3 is CASSQDFAGQGETQYF. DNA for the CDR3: TGTGCCAGCAGCCAAGATTTTGCGGGCCAGGGGGAGACCCAGTACTTC.

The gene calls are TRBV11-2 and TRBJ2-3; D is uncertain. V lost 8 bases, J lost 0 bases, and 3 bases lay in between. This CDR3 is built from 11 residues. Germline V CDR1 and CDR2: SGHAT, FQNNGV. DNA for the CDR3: TGTGCCAGCGAAAGCACAGATACGCAGTATTTT. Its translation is CASESTDTQYF.

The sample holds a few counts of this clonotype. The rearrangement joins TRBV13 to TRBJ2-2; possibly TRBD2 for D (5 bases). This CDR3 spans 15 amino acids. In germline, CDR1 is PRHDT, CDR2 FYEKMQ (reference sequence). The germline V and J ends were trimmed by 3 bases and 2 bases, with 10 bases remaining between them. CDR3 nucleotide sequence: TGTGCCAGCAGCTTCCCGGGGTTAAACACCGGGGAGCTGTTTTTT. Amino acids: CASSFPGLNTGELFF.

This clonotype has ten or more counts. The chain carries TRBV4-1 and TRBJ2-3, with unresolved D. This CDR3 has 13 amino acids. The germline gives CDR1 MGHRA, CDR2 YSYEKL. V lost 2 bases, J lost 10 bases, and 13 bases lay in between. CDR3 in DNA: TGCGCCAGCAGCCAAACATCCTCTGGGCCGCAGTATTTT. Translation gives CASSQTSSGPQYF.

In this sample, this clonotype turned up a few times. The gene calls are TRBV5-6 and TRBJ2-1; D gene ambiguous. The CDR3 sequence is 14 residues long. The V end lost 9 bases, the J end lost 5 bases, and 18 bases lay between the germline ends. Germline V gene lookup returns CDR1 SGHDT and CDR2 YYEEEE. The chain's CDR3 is CAMSPGRRHNEQFF. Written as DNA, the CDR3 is TGTGCCATGAGCCCCGGGCGCCGCCACAATGAGCAGTTCTTC.

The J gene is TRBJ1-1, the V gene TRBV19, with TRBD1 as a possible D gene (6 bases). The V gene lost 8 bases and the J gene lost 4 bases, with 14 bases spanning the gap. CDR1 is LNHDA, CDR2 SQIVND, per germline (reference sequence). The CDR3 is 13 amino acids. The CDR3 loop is CASATGSGTEAFF. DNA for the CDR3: TGTGCCAGTGCAACAGGGTCGGGCACTGAAGCTTTCTTT.

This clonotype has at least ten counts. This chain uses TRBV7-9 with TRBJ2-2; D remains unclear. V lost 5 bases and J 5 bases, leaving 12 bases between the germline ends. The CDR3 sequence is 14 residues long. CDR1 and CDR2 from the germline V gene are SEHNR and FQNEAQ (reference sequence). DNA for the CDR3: TGTGCCAGCAGCCCGCCCATGGGTACCGGGGAGCTGTTTTTT. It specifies CASSPPMGTGELFF.

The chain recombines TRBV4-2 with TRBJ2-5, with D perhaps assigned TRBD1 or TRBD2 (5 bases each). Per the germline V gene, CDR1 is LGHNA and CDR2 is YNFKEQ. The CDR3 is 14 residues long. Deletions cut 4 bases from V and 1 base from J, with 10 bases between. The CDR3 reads CASSPGPLQETQYF. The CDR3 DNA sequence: TGTGCCAGCAGCCCGGGGCCTCTCCAAGAGACCCAGTACTTC.

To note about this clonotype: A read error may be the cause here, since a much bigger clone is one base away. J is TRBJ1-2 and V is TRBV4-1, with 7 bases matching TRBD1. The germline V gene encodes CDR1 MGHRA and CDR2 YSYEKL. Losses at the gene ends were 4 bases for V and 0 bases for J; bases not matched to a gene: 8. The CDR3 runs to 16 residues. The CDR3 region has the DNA TGCGCCAGCAGCCGAGGAGGACAGGCCACTAACTATGGCTACACCTTC. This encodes CASSRGGQATNYGYTF.

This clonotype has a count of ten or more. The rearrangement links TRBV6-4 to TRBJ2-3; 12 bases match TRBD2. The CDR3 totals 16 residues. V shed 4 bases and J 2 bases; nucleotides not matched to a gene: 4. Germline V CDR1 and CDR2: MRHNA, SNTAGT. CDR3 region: CASSASGGDSTDTQYF. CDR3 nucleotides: TGTGCCAGCAGTGCTAGCGGGGGGGATTCCACAGATACGCAGTATTTT.

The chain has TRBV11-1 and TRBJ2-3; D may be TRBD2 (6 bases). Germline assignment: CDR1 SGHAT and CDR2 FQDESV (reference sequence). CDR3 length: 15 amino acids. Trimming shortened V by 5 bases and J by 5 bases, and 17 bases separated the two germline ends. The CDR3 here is CASSPRDSSRDTQYF. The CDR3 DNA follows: TGTGCCAGCAGCCCCCGGGACTCCTCTAGAGATACGCAGTATTTT.

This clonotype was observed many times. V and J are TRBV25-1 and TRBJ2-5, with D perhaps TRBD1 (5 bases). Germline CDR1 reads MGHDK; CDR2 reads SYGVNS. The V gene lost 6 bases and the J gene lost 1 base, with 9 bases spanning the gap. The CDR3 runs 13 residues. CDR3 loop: CASSFDSQETQYF. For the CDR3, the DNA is TGTGCCAGCAGCTTCGACAGCCAAGAGACCCAGTACTTC.

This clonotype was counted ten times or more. CDR3 sequence: CASSLGTGVYEQYV. CDR3 nucleotide sequence: TGTGCCAGCAGTTTGGGTACAGGGGTCTACGAGCAGTACGTC. The rearrangement links TRBV28 to TRBJ2-7, with 7 bases that match TRBD1. Germline lookup yields CDR1 MDHEN and CDR2 SYDVKM. V dropped 3 bases and J dropped 3; count of bases not matched to a gene: 5. This CDR3 has 14 amino acids.

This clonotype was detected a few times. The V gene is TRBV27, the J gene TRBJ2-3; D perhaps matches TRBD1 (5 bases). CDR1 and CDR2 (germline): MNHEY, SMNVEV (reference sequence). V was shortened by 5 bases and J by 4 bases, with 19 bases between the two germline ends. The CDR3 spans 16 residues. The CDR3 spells CASSPMGQGIPDTQYF. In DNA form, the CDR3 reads TGTGCCAGCAGTCCCATGGGGCAGGGAATTCCAGATACGCAGTATTTT.

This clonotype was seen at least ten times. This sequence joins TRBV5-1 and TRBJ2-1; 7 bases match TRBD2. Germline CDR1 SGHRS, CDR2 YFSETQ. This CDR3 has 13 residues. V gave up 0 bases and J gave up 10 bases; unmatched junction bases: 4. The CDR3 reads CASSLVLAREQFF. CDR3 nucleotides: TGCGCCAGCAGCTTGGTACTAGCGCGAGAGCAGTTCTTC.

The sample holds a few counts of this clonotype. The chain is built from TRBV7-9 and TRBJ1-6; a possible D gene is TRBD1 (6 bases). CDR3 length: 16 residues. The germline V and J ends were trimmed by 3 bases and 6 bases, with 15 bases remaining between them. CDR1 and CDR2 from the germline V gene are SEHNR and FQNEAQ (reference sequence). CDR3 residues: CASSLSRGQSNSPLHF. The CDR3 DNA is TGTGCCAGCAGCTTGAGCCGGGGGCAGAGTAATTCACCCCTCCACTTT. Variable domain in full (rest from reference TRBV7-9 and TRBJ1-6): DTGVSQNPRHKITKRGQNVTFRCDPISEHNRLYWYRQTLGQGPEFLTYFQNEAQLEKSRLLSDRFSAERPKGSFSTLEIQRTEQGDSAMYLCASSLSRGQSNSPLHFGNGTRLTVT.

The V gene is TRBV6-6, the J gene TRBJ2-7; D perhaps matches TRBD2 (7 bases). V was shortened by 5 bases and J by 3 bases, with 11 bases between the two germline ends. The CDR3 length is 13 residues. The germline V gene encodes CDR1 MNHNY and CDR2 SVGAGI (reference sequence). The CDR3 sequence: CASSPGGYYEQYV. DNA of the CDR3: TGTGCCAGCAGTCCGGGGGGCTACTACGAGCAGTACGTC.

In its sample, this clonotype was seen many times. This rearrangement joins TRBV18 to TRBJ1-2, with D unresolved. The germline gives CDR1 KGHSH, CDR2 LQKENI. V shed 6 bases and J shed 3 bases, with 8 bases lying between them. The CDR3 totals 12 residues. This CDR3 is CASSRRDYGYTF. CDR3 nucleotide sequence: TGTGCCAGCTCTCGGCGGGACTATGGCTACACCTTC.

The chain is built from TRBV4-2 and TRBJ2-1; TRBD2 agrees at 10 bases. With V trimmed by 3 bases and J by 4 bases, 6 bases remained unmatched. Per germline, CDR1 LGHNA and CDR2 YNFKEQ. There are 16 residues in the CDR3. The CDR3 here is CASSQDSGGFYNEQFF. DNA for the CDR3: TGTGCCAGCAGCCAGGATAGCGGGGGGTTTTACAATGAGCAGTTCTTC.

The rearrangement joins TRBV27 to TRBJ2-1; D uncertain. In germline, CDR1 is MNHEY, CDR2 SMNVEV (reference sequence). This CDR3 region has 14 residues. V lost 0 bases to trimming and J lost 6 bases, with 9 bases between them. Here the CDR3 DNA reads TGTGCCAGCAGTTTATCGTACCCACTCAATGAGCAGTTCTTC. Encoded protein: CASSLSYPLNEQFF.

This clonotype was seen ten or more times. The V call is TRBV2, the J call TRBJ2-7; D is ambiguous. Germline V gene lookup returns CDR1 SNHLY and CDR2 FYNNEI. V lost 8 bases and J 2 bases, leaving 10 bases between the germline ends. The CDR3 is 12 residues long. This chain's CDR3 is CASCSSAYEQYV. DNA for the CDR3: TGTGCCAGCTGTTCCAGCGCCTACGAGCAGTACGTC.

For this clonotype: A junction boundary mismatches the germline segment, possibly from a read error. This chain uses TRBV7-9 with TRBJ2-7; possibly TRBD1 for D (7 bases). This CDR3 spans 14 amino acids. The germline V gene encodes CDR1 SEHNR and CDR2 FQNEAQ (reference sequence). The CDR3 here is CASCFGQGGHEQYF. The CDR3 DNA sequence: TGTGCCAGCTGCTTCGGTCAGGGGGGACACGAGCAGTACTTC.